The 23 T cell receptor beta chains listed next were all sequenced from one sample in a study of blood T cell repertoires in COVID-19. The protocol was immunoSEQ multiplex PCR, while the TCRdb copy is restricted to in-frame clones and leaves out a portion. The repertoire holds around 200,000 clones, with around 85% as singletons. Sequenced material: PBMCs or T cells enriched from blood (not recorded which). These TCRs come from a man aged 40-55 years who had recovered from COVID-19.

The chain uses TRBV28 and TRBJ2-7; 7 bases map to TRBD2. V dropped 7 bases and J dropped 3; count of bases not matched to a gene: 9. The germline gives CDR1 MDHEN, CDR2 SYDVKM. This CDR3 spans 14 amino acids. CDR3 coding DNA: TGTGCCAGCACCACGGGGGGAGGCCGCTACGAGCAGTACTTC. This translates into CASTTGGGRYEQYF.

The V call is TRBV20-1, the J call TRBJ2-7; 7 nucleotides match TRBD1. The germline CDR1 and CDR2 sequences are DFQATT and SNEGSKA (reference sequence). V dropped 7 bases and J dropped 0; count of bases not matched to a gene: 15. CDR3 length: 16 residues. CDR3 amino acids: CSVSYPARGSSYEQYF. CDR3 nucleotides: TGCAGTGTTAGTTATCCCGCCAGGGGGAGCTCCTACGAGCAGTACTTC.

This rearrangement joins TRBV19 to TRBJ1-1, with a tentative D call TRBD1 (6 bases). The CDR3 loop spans 14 amino acids. Germline loops: CDR1 LNHDA, CDR2 SQIVND (reference sequence). Between the trimmed V and J ends, which lost 5 bases and 3 bases, there was a span of 13 bases. CDR3 amino acids: CASSQGTPYTEAFF. The CDR3 nucleotides read TGTGCCAGTAGTCAAGGGACACCATACACTGAAGCTTTCTTT.

V is TRBV2 and J is TRBJ1-4; D not certain. The V gene's germline CDR1 is SNHLY and CDR2 FYNNEI. The CDR3 sequence is 12 residues long. Between the trimmed V and J ends, which lost 5 bases and 7 bases, there was a span of 8 bases. CDR3 in amino acids: CASSRQGEKLFF. Written as DNA, the CDR3 is TGTGCCAGCAGTAGACAAGGTGAAAAACTGTTTTTT.

This clone was detected only a few times. This chain connects TRBV6-1 to TRBJ1-1; 8 nucleotides align to TRBD1. This CDR3 region has 14 residues. The V gene end was trimmed by 8 bases and the J gene end by 1 base; junction bases not matched to a gene: 6. The germline gives CDR1 MNHNS, CDR2 SASEGT. The CDR3 DNA reads TGTGCCAGCGAGAAAGGACAGGGGAACACTGAAGCTTTCTTT. It specifies CASEKGQGNTEAFF.

The chain has TRBV27 and TRBJ2-3; TRBD2 agrees at 7 bases. This CDR3 has 14 residues. J lost 1 base, V lost 3 bases, and 1 base had no gene match. CDR1 is MNHEY and CDR2 is SMNVEV in the germline V gene (reference sequence). CDR3 DNA sequence: TGTGCCAGCAGTTTGAGCGGGGGCACAGATACGCAGTATTTT. It codes for CASSLSGGTDTQYF.

This clone was found once. The rearrangement uses TRBV24-1 and TRBJ2-1, with D perhaps TRBD2 (5 bases). Germline-derived CDR1 and CDR2 are KGHDR and SFDVKD. V lost 3 bases, J lost 7 bases, and 12 bases lay in between. The CDR3 is 14 residues long. CDR3 residues: CATSDTGLMNEQFF. The CDR3, as DNA: TGTGCCACCAGTGATACCGGACTTATGAATGAGCAGTTCTTC.

V gene TRBV7-3 combines with J gene TRBJ2-1; 10 nucleotides line up with TRBD2. The germline V gene has CDR1 SGHTA and CDR2 FQGTGA. Trimming took 4 bases from V and 4 from J; bases not matched to a gene: 10. This CDR3 is built from 17 residues. CDR3 sequence: CASSSGTSAPLYNEQFF. The CDR3 bases are TGTGCCAGCAGCTCCGGGACTAGCGCCCCTTTATACAATGAGCAGTTCTTC.

V usage is TRBV6-5 and J usage is TRBJ2-5; possible D gene TRBD2, 6 bases. The V end lost 3 bases, the J end lost 5 bases, and 19 bases lay between the germline ends. Germline CDR1 is MNHEY and CDR2 is SVGAGI. The length of the CDR3 is 16 residues. The CDR3 region has the DNA TGTGCCAGCAGTTATTCAGGATGGGGGGTAGGCGAGACCCAGTACTTC. Translated, it gives CASSYSGWGVGETQYF.

This rearrangement joins TRBV24-1 to TRBJ2-1; D is perhaps TRBD1 (8 bases). Germline CDR1 KGHDR, CDR2 SFDVKD. The CDR3 runs to 14 residues. Trimming pared 8 bases from V and 4 bases from J, leaving 14 bases between. CDR3 residues: CATTDREGYNEQFF. The CDR3 DNA sequence: TGTGCCACCACGGACAGGGAGGGGTACAATGAGCAGTTCTTC.

The genes are TRBV19 and TRBJ2-6; no firm D call. CDR3 length equals 15 residues. V was clipped by 7 bases and J by 0 bases, with 10 bases between them. CDR1 and CDR2 from the germline V gene are LNHDA and SQIVND (reference sequence). The CDR3 spells CASTEHNSGANVLTF. CDR3 in DNA: TGTGCCAGTACCGAACACAACTCTGGGGCCAACGTCCTGACTTTC.

This chain connects TRBV5-1 to TRBJ1-5; 7 bases fit TRBD1. The ends lost 0 bases at V and 2 bases at J; junction bases unmatched: 5. There are 16 residues in the CDR3. CDR1 is SGHRS, CDR2 YFSETQ, per germline. The CDR3 region is CASSLGPTGGNQPQHF. CDR3 coding DNA: TGCGCCAGCAGCTTGGGTCCCACAGGGGGCAATCAGCCCCAGCATTTT.

This clone came up a few times. A junction boundary mismatches the germline segment, possibly from a read error. The chain uses TRBV7-9 and TRBJ1-1; a weak D match, TRBD1 (6 bases). The CDR3 loop spans 12 amino acids. CDR1 and CDR2 (germline): SEHNR, FQNEAQ (reference sequence). The CDR3: CASSRLDSRILF. In nucleotides, the CDR3 is TGTGCCAGCAGTCGTTTGGACAGTCGTATTCTCTTT.

The V and J genes are TRBV9 and TRBJ2-1; possibly TRBD2 for D (6 bases). Germline loops: CDR1 SGDLS, CDR2 YYNGEE. The CDR3 runs to 17 residues. V was clipped by 0 bases and J by 0 bases, with 13 bases between them. The CDR3 nucleotides are TGTGCCAGCAGCGTAGACTCCGGCGGGGCCTCCTACAATGAGCAGTTCTTC. This encodes CASSVDSGGASYNEQFF.

The V and J genes are TRBV6-5 and TRBJ1-4, with D unresolved. V lost 6 bases, J lost 6 bases, and 14 bases lay in between. This CDR3 has 14 amino acids. CDR1 MNHEY and CDR2 SVGAGI come from the germline V gene. DNA of the CDR3: TGTGCCAGCAGACCCTATTCTCCGCATGAAAAACTGTTTTTT. Translation gives CASRPYSPHEKLFF.

CDR3 bases: TGTGCCAGCAGTCTAAGACTAGCGGGAGGAGTCGGGGAGCTGTTTTTT. Protein: CASSLRLAGGVGELFF. The chain uses TRBV2 and TRBJ2-2, with 13 bases identical to TRBD2. The CDR3 has 16 residues. J lost 7 bases, V lost 5 bases, and 7 bases had no gene match. Per germline, CDR1 SNHLY and CDR2 FYNNEI.

V gene TRBV6-5 combines with J gene TRBJ1-1; D remains unclear. V lost 2 bases to trimming and J lost 11 bases, with 9 bases between them. The CDR3 length is 11 residues. Germline CDR1 MNHEY, CDR2 SVGAGI. CDR3 nucleotides: TGTGCCAGCAGTTACGAGGGATCCGCTTTCTTT. Amino acids: CASSYEGSAFF.

This rearrangement joins TRBV6-5 to TRBJ1-2, with TRBD1 matching 10 bases. This CDR3 comprises 15 residues. V shed 5 bases and J 4 bases; nucleotides not matched to a gene: 7. The germline V gene has CDR1 MNHEY and CDR2 SVGAGI. CDR3 DNA sequence: TGTGCCAGCAGTCCCGCCCGGACAGGGGGCTATGGCTACACCTTC. Translating it yields CASSPARTGGYGYTF.

V is TRBV7-3 and J is TRBJ1-1; D not certain. This CDR3 contains 13 residues. CDR1 is SGHTA, CDR2 FQGTGA, per germline. V was pared by 2 bases and J by 1 base, with 5 bases between. CDR3 amino acids: CASSLHGNTEAFF. CDR3 nucleotide sequence: TGTGCCAGCAGCTTACACGGGAACACTGAAGCTTTCTTT.

This CDR3 reads CASSLMEGWYYEQYF. In DNA, the CDR3 is TGTGCCAGCAGCTTAATGGAGGGTTGGTACTACGAGCAGTACTTC. The J gene is TRBJ2-7, the V gene TRBV7-9; TRBD2 is a possible D gene (6 bases). V dropped 2 bases and J dropped 3 bases, with 14 bases sitting between them. Germline V CDR1 and CDR2: SEHNR, FQNEAQ (reference sequence). The CDR3 contains 15 residues. Based on the CDR3 plus reference TRBV7-9 and TRBJ2-7, the full variable domain is DTGVSQNPRHKITKRGQNVTFRCDPISEHNRLYWYRQTLGQGPEFLTYFQNEAQLEKSRLLSDRFSAERPKGSFSTLEIQRTEQGDSAMYLCASSLMEGWYYEQYFGPGTRLTVT.

This rearrangement joins TRBV13 to TRBJ2-3; 10 positions match TRBD2. This CDR3 comprises 16 residues. CDR1 PRHDT and CDR2 FYEKMQ come from the germline V gene (reference sequence). The J segment lost 2 bases and the V segment lost 5 bases, leaving 7 bases of the junction unmatched. The DNA for the CDR3 is TGTGCCAGCAGCCTTCCCGGGACTAGCGACACAGATACGCAGTATTTT. Translation gives CASSLPGTSDTDTQYF. Full variable domain (outside the CDR3, taken from reference TRBV13 and TRBJ2-3): AAGVIQSPRHLIKEKRETATLKCYPIPRHDTVYWYQQGPGQDPQFLISFYEKMQSDKGSIPDRFSAQQFSDYHSELNMSSLELGDSALYFCASSLPGTSDTDTQYFGPGTRLTVL.

The V gene is TRBV6-1, the J gene TRBJ1-2; D unclear. Germline V gene data show CDR1 as MNHNS and CDR2 as SASEGT. Trimming removed 0 bases at V and 3 bases at J, with 11 bases between. The CDR3 extends over 15 amino acids. The CDR3, as DNA: TGTGCCAGCAGTGAAGCGGGCACCTGGCACTATGGCTACACCTTC. Protein: CASSEAGTWHYGYTF.

The chain combines TRBV21-1 with TRBJ2-7; no DNA check was done on the table's D call, TRBD2. TRBV21-1 is a pseudogene. The CDR3 loop spans 13 amino acids. CDR3 DNA: TGTGCCAGCAGCAAAGCGCGCCTTTGGGAGCAGTACTTC. This codes for CASSKARLWEQYF.